This record covers a single T cell receptor beta chain. This clone was picked up many times. There is no known antigen for this receptor. No clone much larger than this one lies a single base away; base qualities are absent. This record belongs to a study of cytomegalovirus exposure and HLA in healthy donors (dated by TCRdb to about 2017). About the full investigation: An earlier analysis of approximately 640 of the donors reported 250 to 300 Gb of sequence data and 117 million unique TCR beta sequences from roughly 180 million T cells. The study used immunosequencing to profile the T cell repertoires of 670 or so subjects and linked those repertoires to cytomegalovirus serostatus. The study was designed to test whether signatures of past pathogen exposure could be identified by cataloging public T cell receptors. The study combined high-throughput TCR immunosequencing, statistical association of individual TCRs with disease status, and machine learning to predict cytomegalovirus infection status. On average, 235,054 unique TCR beta nucleotide sequences were sequenced per donor among roughly 430 genotyped donors of the cohort, with roughly a sixth of those sequences being non-productive. A later genetic analysis used genome-wide SNP genotypes for about three fifths of the 666 donors, treating that subset as a discovery cohort. Besides the first cohort of around 670 subjects, a separate validation cohort made up of some 110 different subjects was used. An early release covering approximately 600 HLA-typed donors comprised around 300 gigabases of sequencing data and around 86 million unique TCR sequences. Typing coverage varied by locus: 629-630 donors for A, B, C, DRB1 and DQB1; around 560 for DQA1; some 610 for DPA1; roughly 450 for DPB1. Every repertoire in the discovery cohort had been generated on one and the same sequencing platform. Donor age, sex, ethnicity and CMV serostatus were compiled together with the repertoire data. Rather than drawing on any new phenotypic data, the later analysis identified candidate immune exposures from TCR beta sequences and the way those sequences occurred across donors. Among the 398 genotyped donors, about 83% belonged to the genetic ancestry cluster associated with self-reported Caucasian donors. An earlier analysis of some 500 of the donors used high-throughput TCR beta sequencing to judge whether each TCR beta V gene segment behaved as functional or pseudogenic. HLA typing covered class I and class II loci at four-digit resolution. A later analysis re-examined previously published TCR beta repertoires from over 500 donors and added high-resolution HLA genotyping to investigate patterns of TCR occurrence. Because of strong linkage in the cohort, roughly five DR-DQ haplotypes were treated as single units for association and clustering.

General findings and caveats noted by the study authors: Across donors, most TCR sequences were observed very rarely, whereas some public TCRs were present in many individuals. Cytomegalovirus status was reported to be diagnosed by the classifier with high specificity and sensitivity in both the original and validation cohorts. Linkage disequilibrium might explain the correlated functional status among segregating V segments, but an unknown experimental factor could not be excluded. According to the authors, the approach could potentially be generalized to other disease states and immunological phenotypes. A later analysis found that TCR association rates varied across HLA loci, with DRB1 alleles showing the most associated TCRs and HLA-C alleles the fewest. The earlier analysis of some 540 of the donors excluded seventeen rarely observed V segments, including chromosome 9 orphons, because counts were too low. In a later analysis, several top co-occurrence clusters were reported to appear linked to parvovirus B19, influenza, CMV and Epstein-Barr virus. The presence/absence analyses assumed that sequencing depth was roughly uniform across donors, and that assumption may not be true. Because some donors lacked HLA typing at each locus, the association tests relied only on the typed subset. Immune exposure information for the cohort was limited to CMV serostatus. According to a later analysis, most CMV-associated TCR beta chains appeared to be HLA-restricted, and the HLA associations seemed to be driven largely by CMV exposure. In a later analysis, HLA-associated TCR beta chains were found to be more clonally expanded and to have lower generation probabilities than equally common non-associated chains. In an earlier analysis of some 640 of the donors, most TCR beta V segments were observed in productive rearrangements about 87% or about 30% of the time, broadly matching IMGT annotations. A further reported finding was that TCR beta sequences accurately predicted the HLA-A and HLA-B alleles for most subjects in the first cohort. In this cohort, only TCR beta chains were sequenced, and detectable features were limited by the absence of alpha or paired-chain data. The study gave a list of under 200 TCR beta chains associated with cytomegalovirus. Assigning TCR associations to individual alleles was difficult when HLA alleles, especially DR and DQ, strongly co-occurred. A cluster of highly shared sequence variants was judged likely to represent a technical artifact of the sequencing pipeline. In vitro tests confirmed that a few of the cytomegalovirus-associated TCR beta chains recognize cytomegalovirus antigens. A later genetic analysis reported fewer N-insertions in productive TCRs among donors in an Asian-associated ancestry cluster than the roughly 700-donor mean. At a false discovery rate of 0.05, a later analysis linked 16,951 TCR beta sequences to specific HLA alleles. V-gene and J-gene trimming of TCR beta chains was associated with a missense DCLRE1C variant in a later genetic analysis, and the association was replicated in an independent cohort.

Library construction relied on the immunoSEQ multiplex PCR assay. A mixture of 60 forward primers for TCR Vbeta segments and 13 reverse primers for TCR Jbeta segments was used in the multiplex PCR. The CDR3 region of rearranged TCR beta genes was amplified from genomic DNA with a multiplex PCR assay. The amplified TCR beta libraries were sequenced on the Illumina HiSeq System as 87-base-pair reads. The original methods were these. In a later analysis, tens of millions of unique TCR beta chains were counted across the approximately 640 repertoires, and roughly 11 million of these chains were shared by at least two donors. To remove PCR and sequencing errors, raw reads were error-corrected and collapsed into unique sequences using a nearest-neighbor algorithm that merged closely related sequences. To assign V, D and J gene segments, CDR3 sequences were aligned to IMGT reference sequences. Each retained sequence needed at least a six-nucleotide match to both a V gene segment and a J gene segment. A rearrangement was called productive if the CDR3 had no stop codons and remained in frame with V and J, and every other rearrangement was called non-productive. CDR3 was defined according to IMGT convention as the region running from the second conserved V-encoded cysteine to the conserved J-encoded phenylalanine. The earlier analysis of approximately 590 of the donors excluded any sequence lacking an unambiguous match to a single V gene segment. An earlier analysis of almost 600 of the donors classified V segments as functional when productive rearrangements were above 56.7% and as segregating when the standard deviation between donors was above 5%. A statistical classification framework was built to diagnose cytomegalovirus status from the catalog of TCR beta chain sequences. A later analysis assigned V and J genes by comparing TCR nucleotide sequences with IMGT/GENE-DB human TR gene sequences. The TCRdist pipeline was used in a later analysis to assign CDR3 sequences and most-parsimonious VDJ recombination scenarios. A later analysis defined each TCR beta chain by its CDR3 amino acid sequence plus V-gene family, and excluded reads lacking a unique V-gene family. As a way to deal with suspected cross-contamination and a sequencing artifact, a later analysis dropped hundreds of nucleotide sequences that were highly shared and had low generation probability. For each public chain, a later analysis derived a clonal expansion index from normalized ranks of inferred template counts within each repertoire. In a later analysis, generation probabilities were computed with a VDJ recombination model fitted to out-of-frame rearrangements, and the resulting probabilities were checked against IGoR. A later analysis scored TCR-TCR, TCR-HLA and TCR-CMV co-occurrence with hypergeometric tests, applying a repertoire-size bias correction to TCR pairs. False discovery rates were estimated in a later analysis by permuting HLA or CMV assignments 20 times. In a later analysis, co-occurring TCRs were grouped using DBSCAN, with TCRdist sequence similarity added in when clustering inside HLA-allele-positive subsets. For co-occurrence clustering, repertoires with fewer than 30,000 or more than 120,000 public chains were excluded, along with a handful of repertoires with anomalous nucleotide sharing. TCRdb took over this immuneACCESS table, retaining in-frame rearrangements with V and J assigned. Such tables are incomplete; in checked studies, under half of the missing clones stem from an unresolved V gene, and the remainder is unexplained. The V and J calls and clone size are taken from that table; D and trimming were inferred from the DNA. Present in this sample are some 160,000 clones, roughly a tenth of which were seen just once. The top ten constitute over 1.5% of the sample.

The cohort was made up of approximately 670 healthy bone marrow donors. Cohort members were all nominally healthy when sampled, although unrecorded immune exposures were likely present. The donor was CMV seronegative and was included in the group of several hundred seronegative cohort members. Each donor provided a peripheral blood sample, and peripheral blood mononuclear cells were used for TCR beta sequencing. The Qiagen DNeasy Blood Extraction Kit was used to extract genomic DNA from the blood cell samples. Sequencing used PBMCs. This clonotype originated in a male donor in good health and CMV-seronegative.

The CDR3 corresponds to CASSPQGDTGELFF. Read as DNA, the sequence is TGTGCCAGCAGTCCACAGGGGGACACCGGGGAGCTGTTTTTT. The chain was built from TRBV6-4 and TRBJ2-2, and 8 bases in between align with TRBD1. From a lookup of the germline V gene, CDR1 and CDR2 are MRHNA and SNTAGT. From the cysteine through the phenylalanine, the CDR3 covers 14 amino acids. Only the CDR3 part of the read is kept: 42 bases, read in frame from the first base. V and J are trimmed by 5 bases and 3 bases, and the gene matches miss 2 bases of the junction.